The rows below give T cell receptor beta chains drawn from one sample of a study of CD8 T cells in ankylosing spondylitis. TCRdb recomputed calls from the 5' RACE reads with MiXCR, one row per CDR3 protein. The table records 50,000 or so distinct CDR3 sequences, 6.5% to 8% of them present only once. The sample comprised blood, either unsorted or a sorted T cell fraction (not recorded which). The receptors stem from a female donor with ankylosing spondylitis or in good health (not recorded which). Both conserved end residues are part of each CDR3. The order of the fields is J gene, V gene, clone size, CDR3 protein. Size tells how often a clone was seen (once, few, many) or the class of an expanded clone, and some rows leave it out.

J gene: TRBJ2-1
V gene: TRBV5-1
clone size: many
CDR3 protein: CASSFRDSSYNEQFF

J gene: TRBJ1-2
V gene: TRBV20-1
clone size: many
CDR3 protein: CSARDNYGYTF

J gene: TRBJ2-4
V gene: TRBV24-1
clone size: many
CDR3 protein: CATSDGQGKNIQYF

J gene: TRBJ2-3
V gene: TRBV5-1
clone size: many
CDR3 protein: CASSSDSLDTQYF

J gene: TRBJ2-5
V gene: TRBV12-5
clone size: NA
CDR3 protein: CANGFSPHLQETQYF

J gene: TRBJ1-1
V gene: TRBV20-1
clone size: many
CDR3 protein: CSARVTGVQAFF

J gene: TRBJ1-6
V gene: TRBV24-1
clone size: few
CDR3 protein: CATSDFTRSPENSPLHF

J gene: TRBJ2-1
V gene: TRBV4-1
clone size: many
CDR3 protein: CASSQGPAVGVSSYNEQFF

J gene: TRBJ2-7
V gene: TRBV7-9
clone size: few
CDR3 protein: CASRARQGRAYEQYF

J gene: TRBJ2-7
V gene: TRBV4-3
clone size: many
CDR3 protein: CASSLDGGDGSYEQYF

J gene: TRBJ1-4
V gene: TRBV3-1
clone size: many
CDR3 protein: CASSLQGLSEKLFF

J gene: TRBJ2-5
V gene: TRBV7-9
clone size: NA
CDR3 protein: CASSLGYTAETQYF

J gene: TRBJ2-7
V gene: TRBV5-1
clone size: many
CDR3 protein: CASSLEGGPYEQYF

J gene: TRBJ2-1
V gene: TRBV4-2
clone size: many
CDR3 protein: CASSQDSSGVYNEQFF

J gene: TRBJ2-4
V gene: TRBV28
clone size: many
CDR3 protein: CASSYLSGNIQYF

J gene: TRBJ2-1
V gene: TRBV29-1
clone size: many
CDR3 protein: CSVESHGRYNEQFF

J gene: TRBJ1-1
V gene: TRBV6-2/TRBV6-3
clone size: many
CDR3 protein: CASSYKWTESEAFF

J gene: TRBJ2-4
V gene: TRBV20-1
clone size: many
CDR3 protein: CSVRAGGAENIQYF

J gene: TRBJ2-7
V gene: TRBV5-1
clone size: many
CDR3 protein: CASSSWTGAYEQYF

J gene: TRBJ2-1
V gene: TRBV5-1
clone size: many
CDR3 protein: CASSWKGQADYNEQFF

J gene: TRBJ1-2
V gene: TRBV5-6
clone size: many
CDR3 protein: CASSLGHGFYGYTF

J gene: TRBJ2-1
V gene: TRBV5-1
clone size: many
CDR3 protein: CASRGLHVYNEQFF

J gene: TRBJ1-3
V gene: TRBV6-1
clone size: many
CDR3 protein: CASGRGPGVGNTIYF

J gene: TRBJ1-2
V gene: TRBV5-8
clone size: many
CDR3 protein: CASSLGQGHGYTF

J gene: TRBJ2-2
V gene: TRBV28
clone size: many
CDR3 protein: CASSLGGTSGNTGELFF

J gene: TRBJ1-2
V gene: TRBV24-1
clone size: many
CDR3 protein: CATSDRTAGNYGYTF

J gene: TRBJ2-7
V gene: TRBV9
clone size: many
CDR3 protein: CASSGPGARKYEQYF

J gene: TRBJ2-3
V gene: TRBV4-1
clone size: many
CDR3 protein: CASSQDRGGGTDTQYF

J gene: TRBJ1-1
V gene: TRBV12-3/TRBV12-4
clone size: few
CDR3 protein: CASSTSETRNTEAFF

J gene: TRBJ2-7
V gene: TRBV18
clone size: NA
CDR3 protein: CASSELAPNEQYF

J gene: TRBJ2-6
V gene: TRBV10-3
clone size: NA
CDR3 protein: CAISDIGERANVLTF

J gene: TRBJ2-1
V gene: TRBV20-1
clone size: many
CDR3 protein: CSAPEIEISYNEQFF

J gene: TRBJ2-3
V gene: TRBV5-5
clone size: many
CDR3 protein: CASHQDSTVDTQYF

J gene: TRBJ2-5
V gene: TRBV20-1
clone size: many
CDR3 protein: CSARDSRNSGGGETQYF

J gene: TRBJ2-6
V gene: TRBV5-1
clone size: many
CDR3 protein: CASSQEGSGANVLTF

J gene: TRBJ2-5
V gene: TRBV5-1
clone size: many
CDR3 protein: CASSRSITGAQETQYF

J gene: TRBJ2-5
V gene: TRBV12-3/TRBV12-4
clone size: many
CDR3 protein: CASSLRRDPETQYF

J gene: TRBJ2-7
V gene: TRBV20-1
clone size: many
CDR3 protein: CSARGQPAEAYEQYF

J gene: TRBJ1-4
V gene: TRBV20-1
clone size: few
CDR3 protein: CRGRAPGTGVLATNEKLFF

J gene: TRBJ2-3
V gene: TRBV29-1
clone size: many
CDR3 protein: CSVGAVATDTQYF

J gene: TRBJ2-3
V gene: TRBV7-8
clone size: many
CDR3 protein: CASSLAGQGRTDTQYF

J gene: TRBJ1-6
V gene: TRBV28
clone size: many
CDR3 protein: CASRGTESSYNSPLHF

J gene: TRBJ2-3
V gene: TRBV7-9
clone size: few
CDR3 protein: CASSGYREDTQYF

J gene: TRBJ2-3
V gene: TRBV4-2
clone size: many
CDR3 protein: CASSKEAGARTDTQYF

J gene: TRBJ1-4
V gene: TRBV20-1
clone size: many
CDR3 protein: CSFRGGPTNEKLFF

J gene: TRBJ2-1
V gene: TRBV12-3/TRBV12-4
clone size: NA
CDR3 protein: CASSLGSRVRPDEQFF

J gene: TRBJ2-1
V gene: TRBV6-2/TRBV6-3
clone size: NA
CDR3 protein: CASSYSGDSYNEQFF

J gene: TRBJ2-1
V gene: TRBV4-1
clone size: many
CDR3 protein: CASSQDRGHEQFF